Below are 5 T cell receptor beta chains sequenced from a single sample in a study of shared clonotypes between healthy human individuals (TCRdb year 2020). Receptors were amplified or captured by the immunoSEQ multiplex PCR assay. This is the immuneACCESS table as TCRdb keeps it, with only in-frame sequences that have V and J called. A part of the clones is gone; compared with another copy, unresolved V genes explain less than half, and the rest is unexplained. The table for this sample lists hundreds of thousands of clones; 90% to 97% of them were counted only once. The ten largest clones capture 0.055% to 0.075% of the sample. Material: naive CD4+ T cells sorted from blood. Taken with the paper, the label for cell subset or site translates to: CD45RA+ positively selected. The receptors here all came from a woman aged 25 to 39 in good health.

The chain employs TRBV18 and TRBJ2-2; TRBD1 agrees at 7 bases. The germline CDR1 and CDR2 sequences are KGHSH and LQKENI. V lost 3 bases and J lost 7; bases outside the gene matches: 11. The CDR3 sequence is 16 residues long. The CDR3 loop reads CASSPFDREWNGELFF. The CDR3 DNA reads TGTGCCAGCTCACCGTTCGACAGGGAGTGGAACGGGGAGCTGTTTTTT.

CDR3 loop: CASSSGGSGSINEQFF. CDR3 in DNA: TGTGCCAGCAGCTCCGGGGGGAGCGGGAGTATCAATGAGCAGTTCTTC. The chain links TRBV7-7 to TRBJ2-1, with TRBD2 matching over 8 bases. With V trimmed by 4 bases and J by 6 bases, 11 bases remained unmatched. The CDR3 is 16 amino acids. Germline CDR1 and CDR2: SSHAT and FNYEAQ (reference sequence).

The chain links TRBV15 to TRBJ2-7; 9 bases are shared with TRBD1. Germline CDR1 reads LNHNV; CDR2 reads YYDKDF (reference sequence). V shed 1 base and J 2 bases; nucleotides not matched to a gene: 3. The CDR3 totals 15 residues. The CDR3 reads CATSRVGQGPYEQYF. In nucleotides, the CDR3 is TGTGCCACCAGCAGAGTGGGACAGGGACCCTACGAGCAGTACTTC. Full variable domain (rest looked up from reference TRBV15 and TRBJ2-7): DAMVIQNPRYQVTQFGKPVTLSCSQTLNHNVMYWYQQKSSQAPKLLFHYYDKDFNNEADTPDNFQSRRPNTSFCFLDIRSPGLGDTAMYLCATSRVGQGPYEQYFGPGTRLTVT.

About this clone: An end of the junction differs from the germline gene, which may be a read error. The V and J genes are TRBV5-8 and TRBJ1-1, with D hard to call. CDR1 SGHTS and CDR2 YDEGEE come from the germline V gene. The CDR3 contains 10 residues. In DNA form, the CDR3 reads TGTGCCAGCAGCTTCCTGATGCCGGTCTTT. Translated: CASSFLMPVF.

This rearrangement joins TRBV9 to TRBJ2-1; maybe TRBD1 (6 bases). CDR3 length: 15 residues. Germline V lookup: CDR1 SGDLS, CDR2 YYNGEE. V gave up 1 base and J gave up 4 bases, with 12 bases separating them. CDR3 bases: TGTGCCAGCAGCGTACCAGGGGCGCAGTACAATGAGCAGTTCTTC. This encodes CASSVPGAQYNEQFF.